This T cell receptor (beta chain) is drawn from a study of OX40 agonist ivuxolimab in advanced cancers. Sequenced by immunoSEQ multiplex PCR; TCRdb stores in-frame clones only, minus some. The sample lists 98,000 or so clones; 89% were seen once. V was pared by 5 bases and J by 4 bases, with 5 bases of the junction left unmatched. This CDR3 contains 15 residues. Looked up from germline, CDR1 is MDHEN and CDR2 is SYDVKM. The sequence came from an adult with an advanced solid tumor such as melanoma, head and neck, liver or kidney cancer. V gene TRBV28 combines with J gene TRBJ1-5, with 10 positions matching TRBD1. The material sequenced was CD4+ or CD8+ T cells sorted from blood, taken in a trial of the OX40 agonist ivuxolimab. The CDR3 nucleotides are TGTGCCAGCAGTGACGGACAGGGGGGGAATCAGCCCCAGCATTTT. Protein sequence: CASSDGQGGNQPQHF.